This TCR beta chain appears in the sequencing data of a study of blood T cell repertoires in COVID-19. Turning to the study itself: Samples taken during acute and convalescent COVID-19 were collected in the United States, Italy and Spain. T cells, B-cell-depleted T cells, or PBMCs provided the cDNA or gDNA that served as material.

In the original workflow: Amplification of reference gene primers was used by the study to estimate nucleated cell counts. Measured with immunoSEQ multiplex PCR; TCRdb has only the in-frame clones, and not every one. V and J calls and clone size come straight from that table; D and trimming were deduced from the DNA. The table has about 140,000 clones, over 65% seen once. The CDR3 has 15 residues. Trimming removed 1 base at V and 8 bases at J, with 14 bases between. Germline-derived CDR1 and CDR2 are SGHVS and FQNEAQ. This sequence joins TRBV7-8 and TRBJ1-4; TRBD1 is a possible D gene (5 bases). The sequence derives from a man aged 45 to 65 with acute or convalescent COVID-19. Sequenced: peripheral blood. The CDR3 region is CASSLVWGIGEKLFF. Here the CDR3 DNA reads TGTGCCAGCAGCTTAGTTTGGGGCATCGGGGAAAAACTGTTTTTT.